This T cell receptor beta chain appears in the sequencing data of a study of blood T cell repertoires in COVID-19. Germline V gene lookup returns CDR1 MNHEY and CDR2 SMNVEV (reference sequence). Trimming cost V 5 bases and J 1 base; bases outside gene matches: 14. The CDR3 extends over 19 amino acids. Measured with immunoSEQ multiplex PCR; TCRdb has only the in-frame clones, and not every one. The sample has 26,000 or so clones, about 92% seen once. Material for sequencing was peripheral blood. The receptor was isolated from a human donor in a cohort sampled during active COVID-19. This chain links TRBV27 with TRBJ2-5; 12 bases line up with TRBD2. CDR3 loop: CASSPHRLAGAPIQETQYF. The CDR3 nucleotides read TGTGCCAGCAGTCCCCATAGACTAGCGGGGGCACCCATCCAAGAGACCCAGTACTTC.